This TCR beta chain was retrieved from a study of blood T cell repertoires in COVID-19 (dated by TCRdb to the early 2020s). Regarding the research as a whole: Samples from collaborators originated in the United States, Italy and Spain and spanned both the acute and convalescent phases of COVID-19. The prospective study material was composed of cDNA or gDNA derived from T cells, B-cell-depleted T cells, or PBMCs. Deeply sampled blood TCRbeta repertoires from subjects exposed to, actively infected with, or recovered from COVID-19 were included in the dataset. The repertoires were released in a freely available public database intended as a resource for research on the immune response to SARS-CoV-2. The samples were drawn from two sources: the first 160 participants of the ongoing ImmuneRACE study, and 1,254 subjects contributed by 6 global collaborators. A de-identified subject ID, COVID-19 status, age in years and sex were almost always included in the sample metadata. Where available, HLA class I and class II types were obtained from metadata supplied by the sample provider rather than from assay-based typing. The full study reports these points: The quantity of clinical and demographic metadata differed by source and by participant and was supplied without curation.

TCRbeta CDR3 regions were amplified from genomic DNA using the immunoSEQ Assay, a bias-controlled multiplex PCR. As for how the authors treated the data: Within the assay, amplification of reference gene primers was used to estimate how many nucleated cells each sample contained. To quantify the absolute abundance of each unique TCRbeta CDR3 rearrangement, sequence reads were collapsed and filtered. For each sample, productive Simpson clonality was calculated by taking the square root of Simpson's diversity index across productive rearrangements. TCRdb retrieved this table from immuneACCESS and kept in-frame rearrangements only. Not all clones are present; in checked studies, unresolved V genes account for under half, and no reason is known for the remainder. D and trimming come from the DNA, and the V and J calls and clone size come from that table. The sample table shows around 300,000 clones, and 91% are seen once. The ten largest clones capture 2.2% of the sample.

The germline V gene yields KGHSH for CDR1 and LQKENI for CDR2. V is shortened by 0 bases, J by 1 base, and the region joining them spans 10 bases. The CDR3 covers 15 residues, taking in both the cysteine and the phenylalanine. Left in the record is the CDR3 DNA by itself, 45 bases read in frame from the first base. In Seattle, one collaborating source enrolled patients while the infection was active and tracked those patients longitudinally over the course of disease. Collaborating institutions collected whole blood in K2EDTA tubes following their own protocols. For TCRbeta analysis, collaborator samples were shipped as frozen whole blood, as isolated PBMCs, or as DNA extracted from either sample type. Of note for this clone: The antigen this receptor binds is unknown. No much larger clone is present one base from it, and per-base qualities are unavailable.

The source material was peripheral blood. The chain was built from TRBV18 and TRBJ2-7; no D segment can be confidently identified. This TCR was sampled from a woman between 25 and 40 years old with COVID-19, enrolled during active disease. The CDR3 reads as follows: CASSPPGSSSYEQYF. The nucleotides are TGTGCCAGCTCACCACCCGGGTCGAGTTCCTACGAGCAGTACTTC. Reference TRBV18 and TRBJ2-7 genes cover what lies past the CDR3, so the full variable domain is NAGVMQNPRHLVRRRGQEARLRCSPMKGHSHVYWYRQLPEEGLKFMVYLQKENIIDESGMPKERFSAEFPKEGPSILRIQQVVRGDSAAYFCASSPPGSSSYEQYFGPGTRLTVT.